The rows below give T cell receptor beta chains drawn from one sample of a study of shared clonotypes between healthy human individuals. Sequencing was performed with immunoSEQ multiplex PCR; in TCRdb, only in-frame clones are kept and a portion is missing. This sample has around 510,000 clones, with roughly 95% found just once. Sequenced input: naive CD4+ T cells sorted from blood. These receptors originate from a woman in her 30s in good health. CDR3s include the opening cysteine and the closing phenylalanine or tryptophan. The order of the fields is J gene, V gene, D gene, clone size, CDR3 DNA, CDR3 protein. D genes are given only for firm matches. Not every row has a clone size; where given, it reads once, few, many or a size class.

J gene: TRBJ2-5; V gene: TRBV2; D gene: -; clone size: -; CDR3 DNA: TGTGCCAGCAGTGAAGCGCTTCGAGGGTCGGCAGAGACCCAGTACTTC; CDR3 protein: CASSEALRGSAETQYF
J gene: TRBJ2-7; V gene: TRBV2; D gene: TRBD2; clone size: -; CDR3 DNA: TGTGCCAGCAGCACCGGGACTAGGCCCGAGCAGTACTTC; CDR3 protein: CASSTGTRPEQYF
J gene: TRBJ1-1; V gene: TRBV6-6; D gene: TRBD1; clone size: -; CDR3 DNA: TGTGCCAGCAGTTGGACAGGGGGCACTGAAGCTTTCTTT; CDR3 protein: CASSWTGGTEAFF
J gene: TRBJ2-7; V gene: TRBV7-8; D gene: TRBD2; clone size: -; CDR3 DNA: TGTGCCAGCAGCTTAAAGAACTGGCGGGAGGTTAGCGAGCAGTACTTC; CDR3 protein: CASSLKNWREVSEQYF
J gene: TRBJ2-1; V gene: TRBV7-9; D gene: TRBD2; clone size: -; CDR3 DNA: TGTGCCAGCAGCAGACTAGCGGGAGGAGAGCAGTTCTTC; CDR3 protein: CASSRLAGGEQFF
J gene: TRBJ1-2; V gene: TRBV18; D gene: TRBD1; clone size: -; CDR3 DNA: TGTGCCAGCTCACCAGTCGAGACAGGGACCAACTATGGCTACACCTTC; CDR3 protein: CASSPVETGTNYGYTF
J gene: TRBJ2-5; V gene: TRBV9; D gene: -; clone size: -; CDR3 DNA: TGTGCCAGCAGCGTAGTACCGGGAGCGGGAGAGACCCAGTACTTC; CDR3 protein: CASSVVPGAGETQYF
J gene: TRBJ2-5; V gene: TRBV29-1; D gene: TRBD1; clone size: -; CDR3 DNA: TGCAGCGTTCATGACAGGGGAGAGTCTTTCGGGGAGACCCAGTACTTC; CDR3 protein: CSVHDRGESFGETQYF
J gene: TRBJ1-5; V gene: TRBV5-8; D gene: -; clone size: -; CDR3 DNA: TGTGCCAGCAGCTTGGCCTTGTCGACGTACAATCAGCCCCAGCATTTT; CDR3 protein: CASSLALSTYNQPQHF
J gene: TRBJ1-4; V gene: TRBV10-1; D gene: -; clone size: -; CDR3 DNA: TGCGCCAGCAGCCGAGGGGATACAACTAATGAAAAACTGTTTTTT; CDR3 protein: CASSRGDTTNEKLFF
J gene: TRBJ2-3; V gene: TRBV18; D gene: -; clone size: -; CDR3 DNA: TGTGCCAGCTCACCACAAGAGGGGACCACAGATACGCAGTATTTT; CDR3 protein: CASSPQEGTTDTQYF
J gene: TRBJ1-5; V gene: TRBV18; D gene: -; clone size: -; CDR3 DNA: TGTGCCAGCTCATCAACAGGGTCTAATCAGCCCCAGCATTTT; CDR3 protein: CASSSTGSNQPQHF
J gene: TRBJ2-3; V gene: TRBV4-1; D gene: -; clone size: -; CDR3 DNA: TGCGCCAGCAGCCAAGCGGGTGGACATATCGCGCAGTATTTT; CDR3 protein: CASSQAGGHIAQYF
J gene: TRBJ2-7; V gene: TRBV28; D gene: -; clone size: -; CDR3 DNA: TGTGCCAGCTCCAAAAGCTCCTACGAGCAGTACTTC; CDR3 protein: CASSKSSYEQYF
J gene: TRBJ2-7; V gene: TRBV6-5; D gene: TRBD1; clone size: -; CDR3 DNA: TGTGCCAGCGGGGACAGGGCCTACGAGCAGTACTTC; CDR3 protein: CASGDRAYEQYF
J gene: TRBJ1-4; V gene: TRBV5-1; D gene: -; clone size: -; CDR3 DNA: TGCGCCAGCAGCTTGGCTCGGGCGGCTAATGAAAAACTGTTTTTT; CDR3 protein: CASSLARAANEKLFF
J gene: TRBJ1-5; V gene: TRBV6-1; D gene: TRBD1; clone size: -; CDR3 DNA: TGTGCCAGCAGTTGGGGACAGGGCGGACGTCAGCCCCAGCATTTT; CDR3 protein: CASSWGQGGRQPQHF
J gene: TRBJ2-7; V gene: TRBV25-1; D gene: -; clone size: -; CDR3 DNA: TGTGCCAGCAGTGAATCTTCAAGACTCGGCTACGAGCAGTACTTC; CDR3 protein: CASSESSRLGYEQYF
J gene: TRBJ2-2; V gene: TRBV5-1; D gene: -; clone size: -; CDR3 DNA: TGCGCCAGCAGCTCAAACAGGGTATCGAACACCGGGGAGCTGTTTTTT; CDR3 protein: CASSSNRVSNTGELFF
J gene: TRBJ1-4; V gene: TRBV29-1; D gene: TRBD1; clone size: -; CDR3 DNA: TGCAGCGTTGCCGGGACAGAGGCAACTAATGAAAAACTGTTTTTT; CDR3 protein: CSVAGTEATNEKLFF
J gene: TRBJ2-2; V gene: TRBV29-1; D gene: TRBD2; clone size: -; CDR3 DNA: TGCAGCGGAAGAGCGGGAGTTAACACCGGGGAGCTGTTTTTT; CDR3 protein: CSGRAGVNTGELFF
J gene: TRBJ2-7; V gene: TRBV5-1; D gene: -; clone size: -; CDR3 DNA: TGCGCCAGCAGCTTGTATGGAGAGGATTCCTCCTACGAGCAGTACTTC; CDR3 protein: CASSLYGEDSSYEQYF
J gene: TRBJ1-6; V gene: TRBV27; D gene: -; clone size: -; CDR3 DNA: TGTGCCAGCAGTCCCACGGGCGGGGGTAATAATTCACCCCTCCACTTT; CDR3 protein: CASSPTGGGNNSPLHF
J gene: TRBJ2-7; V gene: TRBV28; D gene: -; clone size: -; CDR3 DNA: TGTGCCAGTAATTTAGCAAACTCCTACGAGCAGTACTTC; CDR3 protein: CASNLANSYEQYF
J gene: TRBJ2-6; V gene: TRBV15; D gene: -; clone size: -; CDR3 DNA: TGTGCCACCAGCAGGTCAGCTAAAATCTCTTTTACCGAGCGGGCCAACGTCCTGACTTTC; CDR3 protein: CATSRSAKISFTERANVLTF
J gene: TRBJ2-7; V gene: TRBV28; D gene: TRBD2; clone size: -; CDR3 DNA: TGTGCCAGCAGCTCCACATTTAGCGGGAGAAGGTACGAGCAGTACTTC; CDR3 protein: CASSSTFSGRRYEQYF
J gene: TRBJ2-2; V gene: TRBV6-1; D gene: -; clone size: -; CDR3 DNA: TGTGCCAGCAGTGAACTCACTAGCTCCGGGGAGCTGTTTTTT; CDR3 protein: CASSELTSSGELFF
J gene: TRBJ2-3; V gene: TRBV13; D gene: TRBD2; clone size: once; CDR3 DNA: TGTGCCAGCAGCTTCGGGACTAGCGGCACAGATACGCAGTATTTT; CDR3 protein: CASSFGTSGTDTQYF
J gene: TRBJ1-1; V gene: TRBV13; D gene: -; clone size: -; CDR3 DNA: TGTGCCAGCAGCTTAGTACGAGGGGACGATACGGCTTTCTTT; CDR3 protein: CASSLVRGDDTAFF
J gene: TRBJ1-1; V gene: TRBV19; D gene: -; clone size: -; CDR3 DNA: TGTGCCAGTAGTGGGTCTTACCAGAACACTGAAGCTTTCTTT; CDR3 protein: CASSGSYQNTEAFF
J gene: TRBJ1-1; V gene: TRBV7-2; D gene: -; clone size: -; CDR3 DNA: TGTGCCAGCAGCTTAGTGGGGGGATCAGACACTGAAGCTTTCTTT; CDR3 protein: CASSLVGGSDTEAFF
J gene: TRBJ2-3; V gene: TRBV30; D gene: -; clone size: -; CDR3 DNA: TGTGCCTGGAGCGTGCCCGATACGCAGTATTTT; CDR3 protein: CAWSVPDTQYF
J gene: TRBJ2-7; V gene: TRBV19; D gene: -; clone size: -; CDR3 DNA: TGTGCCAGTAGTATGAAGCGGCAAAGCTCCTACGAGCAGTACTTC; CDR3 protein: CASSMKRQSSYEQYF
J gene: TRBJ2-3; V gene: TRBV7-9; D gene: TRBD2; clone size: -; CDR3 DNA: TGTGCCAGCAGCTCTAGCGGGAGCACAGATACGCAGTATTTT; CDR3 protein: CASSSSGSTDTQYF
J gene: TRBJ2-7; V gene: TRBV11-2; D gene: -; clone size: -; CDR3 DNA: TGTGCCAGCAGCTGGCCCAAGACAGGTCGTTCCGAGCAGTACTTC; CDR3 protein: CASSWPKTGRSEQYF
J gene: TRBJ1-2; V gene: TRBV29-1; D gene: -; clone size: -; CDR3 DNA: TGCAGCGTGGGGGGGGCCTATGGCTACACCTTC; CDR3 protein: CSVGGAYGYTF
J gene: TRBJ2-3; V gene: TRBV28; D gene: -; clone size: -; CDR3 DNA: TGTGCCAGCAGGGAACGCACAGATACGCAGTATTTT; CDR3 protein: CASRERTDTQYF
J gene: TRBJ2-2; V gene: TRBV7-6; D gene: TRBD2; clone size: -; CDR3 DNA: TGTGCCAGCAGCTCGGGACTAGTGGGCACCGGGGAGCTGTTTTTT; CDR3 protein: CASSSGLVGTGELFF
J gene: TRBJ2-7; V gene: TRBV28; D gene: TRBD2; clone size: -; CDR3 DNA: TGTGCCAGCAGAGTAGCGGGGGACGAGCAGTACTTC; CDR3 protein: CASRVAGDEQYF
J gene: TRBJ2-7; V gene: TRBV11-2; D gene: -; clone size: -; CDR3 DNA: TGTGCCAGCAGCTCTTGGGGTCGTACCTACGAGCAGTACTTC; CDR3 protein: CASSSWGRTYEQYF
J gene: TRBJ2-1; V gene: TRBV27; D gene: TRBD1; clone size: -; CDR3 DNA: TGTGCCAGCATCATCGGACAGGGACGGAATGAGCAGTTCTTC; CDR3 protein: CASIIGQGRNEQFF
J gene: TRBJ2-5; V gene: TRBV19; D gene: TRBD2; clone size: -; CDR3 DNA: TGTGCCAGTAGTATTCGAGGACTAGCGGGAGTGAGGGAGACCCAGTACTTC; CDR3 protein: CASSIRGLAGVRETQYF
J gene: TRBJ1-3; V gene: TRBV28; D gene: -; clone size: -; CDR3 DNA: TGTGCCAGCAGCCCAGGGGAAGGTAACACCATATATTTT; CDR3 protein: CASSPGEGNTIYF
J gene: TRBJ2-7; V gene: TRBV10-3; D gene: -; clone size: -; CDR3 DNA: TGTGCCATCGGGGGGTCGGACGCCTACGAGCAGTACTTC; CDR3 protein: CAIGGSDAYEQYF
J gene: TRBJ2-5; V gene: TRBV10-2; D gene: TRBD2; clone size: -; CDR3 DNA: TGCGCCAGCAGTGCGGGGGGGGAGACCCAGTACTTC; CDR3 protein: CASSAGGETQYF
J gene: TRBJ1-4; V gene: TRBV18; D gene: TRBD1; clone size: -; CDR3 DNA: TGTGCCAGCTCACCAAGCGGTCAGGGGGTTGAAAAACTGTTTTTT; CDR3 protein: CASSPSGQGVEKLFF
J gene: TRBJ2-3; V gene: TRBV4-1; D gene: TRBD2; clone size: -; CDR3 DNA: TGCGCCAGCAGCCGGGTCCTAGCGGGAGCTTTTGTGCATACGCAGTATTTT; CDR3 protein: CASSRVLAGAFVHTQYF
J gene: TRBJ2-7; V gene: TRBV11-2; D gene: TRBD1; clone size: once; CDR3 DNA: TGTGCCAGCAGCCCGACAGGGTTGGCGGGCGAGCAGTACTTC; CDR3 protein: CASSPTGLAGEQYF
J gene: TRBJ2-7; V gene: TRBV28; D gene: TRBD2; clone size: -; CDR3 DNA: TGTGCCAGCAGTTTAATGTACAGAGCCCGGGGGGGGCAGTACTTC; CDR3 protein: CASSLMYRARGGQYF
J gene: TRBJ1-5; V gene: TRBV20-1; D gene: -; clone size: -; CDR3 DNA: TGCAGTGCCCGATATTACCAGCCCCAGCATTTT; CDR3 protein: CSARYYQPQHF
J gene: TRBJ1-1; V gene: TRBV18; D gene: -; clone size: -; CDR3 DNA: TGTGCCGGAACCACGCAACGGAGGAACACTGAAGCTTTCTTT; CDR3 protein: CAGTTQRRNTEAFF
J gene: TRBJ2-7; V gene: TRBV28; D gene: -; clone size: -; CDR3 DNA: TGTGCCAGCAGCCTGGACAGCGGCTCCTACGAGCAGTACTTC; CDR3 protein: CASSLDSGSYEQYF
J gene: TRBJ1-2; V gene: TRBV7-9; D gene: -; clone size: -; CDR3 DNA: TGTGCCAGCAGCTTCGGCAGGGCAAATGGCTACACCTTC; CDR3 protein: CASSFGRANGYTF
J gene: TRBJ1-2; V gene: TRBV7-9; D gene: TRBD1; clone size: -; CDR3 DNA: TGTGCCAGCAGCCCAACCGGACAGGGGGTATTCTATGGCTACACCTTC; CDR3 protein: CASSPTGQGVFYGYTF